These 5 T cell receptor beta chains were sequenced from one sample in a study of T cell changes during pregnancy in multiple sclerosis (dated by TCRdb to between 2018 and 2021). The library relied on the immunoSEQ multiplex PCR assay. What TCRdb holds here is the immuneACCESS table cut down to in-frame rearrangements. Part of the clones is not present; checked against another copy, under half of the missing clones reflect an unresolved V gene, and the others are unexplained. This sample comprises just under 65,000 clones, 91% of them detected only once. 1% to 1.5% of the sample lies in the top ten. Sequenced material: peripheral blood, taken after pregnancy. These receptors were taken from a female donor in good health, enrolled as a control in a pregnancy study.

The chain uses TRBV7-2 and TRBJ2-3; 7 positions agree with TRBD2. CDR3 size: 15 residues. Germline assignment: CDR1 SGHTA and CDR2 FQGNSA. The ends lost 1 base at V and 7 bases at J; junction bases unmatched: 8. The CDR3 spells CASSLGGLGVYTQYF. Here the CDR3 DNA reads TGTGCCAGCAGCTTAGGAGGACTAGGGGTATATACGCAGTATTTT.

The chain uses TRBV2 and TRBJ2-1, with a weak D call TRBD1 (6 bases). This CDR3 is 15 amino acids long. V was clipped by 4 bases and J by 2 bases, with 12 bases between them. Germline-derived CDR1 and CDR2 are SNHLY and FYNNEI. CDR3 loop: CASSAQGATYNEQFF. The DNA for the CDR3 is TGTGCCAGCAGTGCACAGGGAGCCACCTACAATGAGCAGTTCTTC.

The V gene is TRBV7-9, the J gene TRBJ1-1; 8 bases are a match to TRBD1. J was trimmed by 1 base and V by 6 bases; bases with no gene match: 7. Germline V CDR1 and CDR2: SEHNR, FQNEAQ (reference sequence). The CDR3 runs 15 residues. In DNA form, the CDR3 reads TGTGCCAGCAGTTCCAGGGGGCGAACGAACACTGAAGCTTTCTTT. This translates into CASSSRGRTNTEAFF.

This chain uses TRBV4-3 with TRBJ2-1, with 7 bases matching TRBD2. The V and J ends lost 0 bases and 4 bases, in that order; junction bases with no gene match: 6. CDR3 length: 16 residues. The germline V gene encodes CDR1 LGHNA and CDR2 YSLEER. CDR3 sequence (DNA): TGCGCCAGCAGCCAAGAAGGAGCGGGGCAATACAATGAGCAGTTCTTC. It is translated as CASSQEGAGQYNEQFF.

The chain recombines TRBV7-3 with TRBJ1-6; 9 bases map to TRBD1. Germline trimming cut 2 bases from V and 10 bases from J; bases unmatched to any gene: 3. The CDR3 is 14 amino acids. The germline V gene has CDR1 SGHTA and CDR2 FQGTGA. CDR3 in amino acids: CASSLGDRESPLHF. Here the CDR3 DNA reads TGTGCCAGCAGCTTAGGGGACAGGGAATCACCCCTCCACTTT. Based on the CDR3 plus reference TRBV7-3 and TRBJ1-6, the full variable domain is GAGVSQTPSNKVTEKGKYVELRCDPISGHTALYWYRQSLGQGPEFLIYFQGTGAADDSGLPNDRFFAVRPEGSVSTLKIQRTERGDSAVYLCASSLGDRESPLHFGNGTRLTVT.